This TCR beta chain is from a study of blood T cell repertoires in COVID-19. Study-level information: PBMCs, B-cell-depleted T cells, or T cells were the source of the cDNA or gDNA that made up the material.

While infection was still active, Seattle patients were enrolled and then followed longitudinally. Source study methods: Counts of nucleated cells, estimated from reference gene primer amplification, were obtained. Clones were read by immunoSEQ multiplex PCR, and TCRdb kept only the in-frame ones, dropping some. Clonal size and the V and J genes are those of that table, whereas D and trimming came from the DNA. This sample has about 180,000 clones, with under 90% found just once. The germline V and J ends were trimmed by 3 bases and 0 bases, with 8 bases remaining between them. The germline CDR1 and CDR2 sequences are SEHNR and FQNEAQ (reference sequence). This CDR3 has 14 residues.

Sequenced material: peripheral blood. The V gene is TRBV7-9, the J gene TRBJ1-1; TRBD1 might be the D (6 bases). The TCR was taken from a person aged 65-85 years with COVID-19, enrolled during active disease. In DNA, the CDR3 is TGTGCCAGCAGCTTCCAGGGGATGAACACTGAAGCTTTCTTT. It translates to CASSFQGMNTEAFF.